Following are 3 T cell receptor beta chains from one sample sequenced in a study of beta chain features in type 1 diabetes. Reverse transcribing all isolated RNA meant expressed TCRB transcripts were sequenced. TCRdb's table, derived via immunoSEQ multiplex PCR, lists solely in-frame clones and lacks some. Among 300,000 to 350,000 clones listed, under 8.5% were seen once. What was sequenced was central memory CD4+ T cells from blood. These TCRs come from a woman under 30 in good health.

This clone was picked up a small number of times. The CDR3 sequence: CASSTRQGTQETQYF. The CDR3 DNA reads TGTGCCAGTAGTACCCGACAGGGTACCCAAGAGACCCAGTACTTC. V is TRBV19 and J is TRBJ2-5; 7 bases agree with TRBD1. The CDR3 contains 15 residues. J gave up 1 base and V 4 bases, and 6 bases lay outside the gene matches. Germline CDR1 is LNHDA and CDR2 is SQIVND (reference sequence). Filled out from reference TRBV19 and TRBJ2-5, the complete variable domain reads DGGITQSPKYLFRKEGQNVTLSCEQNLNHDAMYWYRQDPGQGLRLIYYSQIVNDFQKGDIAEGYSVSREKKESFPLTVTSAQKNPTAFYLCASSTRQGTQETQYFGPGTRLLVL.

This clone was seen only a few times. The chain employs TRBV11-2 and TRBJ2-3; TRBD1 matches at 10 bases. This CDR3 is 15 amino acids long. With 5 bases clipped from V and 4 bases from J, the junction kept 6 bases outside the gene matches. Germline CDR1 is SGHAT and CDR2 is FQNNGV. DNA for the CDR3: TGTGCCAGCAGCCCAGGGACAGGGGTTGCAGATACGCAGTATTTT. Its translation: CASSPGTGVADTQYF. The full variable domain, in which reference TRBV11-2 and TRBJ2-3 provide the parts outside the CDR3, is EAGVAQSPRYKIIEKRQSVAFWCNPISGHATLYWYQQILGQGPKLLIQFQNNGVVDDSQLPKDRFSAERLKGVDSTLKIQPAKLEDSAVYLCASSPGTGVADTQYFGPGTRLTVL.

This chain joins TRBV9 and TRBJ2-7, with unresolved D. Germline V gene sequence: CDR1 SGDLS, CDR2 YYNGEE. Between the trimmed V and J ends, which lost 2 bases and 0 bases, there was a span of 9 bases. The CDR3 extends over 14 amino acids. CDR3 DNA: TGTGCCAGCAGCGTTGACACCTACTCCTACGAGCAGTACTTC. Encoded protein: CASSVDTYSYEQYF.